The following is a T cell receptor (beta chain) sequence with its context. Antigen specificity is unknown. The CDR3 length is 15 residues. Germline trimming cut 6 bases from V and 2 bases from J; bases unmatched to any gene: 5. The V gene's germline CDR1 is LNHDA and CDR2 SQIVND (reference sequence). The study collected 1 to 8 samples per patient, pretreatment and on-treatment. This sample stems from a study of PD-L1 blockade in urothelial cancer. Study-wide context: The median number of T cells present in blood samples was about 130,000.

TCRdb's table, derived via immunoSEQ multiplex PCR, lists solely in-frame clones and lacks some. The sample lists 45,000 to 60,000 clones; 75% to 90% were seen once. Study-wide results and caveats: Durable-benefit patients had greater expansion of tumor-associated blood clones at 3 weeks.

Sequences were derived from PBMCs, sampled around atezolizumab (anti-PD-L1) treatment. The genes are TRBV19 and TRBJ2-3; 10 bases line up with TRBD2. The clonotype was recovered from a man between 40 and 49 years old with urothelial cancer. DNA for the CDR3: TGTGCCAGTAGAGAACTAGCGGGATTCACAGATACGCAGTATTTT. This encodes CASRELAGFTDTQYF.